In this sample, the clone carrying this TCR beta chain turned up a few times. The data are from a study of cytomegalovirus exposure and HLA in healthy donors. Primers: 60 Vbeta forward and 13 Jbeta reverse. Profiled with immunoSEQ multiplex PCR; TCRdb holds only in-frame clones, not every one. The repertoire has 85,000 to 95,000 clones, over 75% of them found once; the top ten carry more than 5%. This CDR3 has 14 amino acids. Germline-derived CDR1 and CDR2 are SGHAT and FQNNGV. V trimming: 3 bases; J trimming: 6 bases; junction bases outside the gene matches: 8. Sequencing input: PBMCs. This rearrangement joins TRBV11-2 to TRBJ2-7; TRBD2 aligns across 7 bases. This receptor was identified in a man aged 25-40 years in good health and CMV-seropositive. CDR3 coding DNA: TGTGCCAGCAGCTTTCTACTAGCGCAAAGCGAGCAGTACTTC. Encoded protein: CASSFLLAQSEQYF. Full variable domain (outside the CDR3, taken from reference TRBV11-2 and TRBJ2-7): EAGVAQSPRYKIIEKRQSVAFWCNPISGHATLYWYQQILGQGPKLLIQFQNNGVVDDSQLPKDRFSAERLKGVDSTLKIQPAKLEDSAVYLCASSFLLAQSEQYFGPGTRLTVT.